This TCR beta chain was profiled in a study of blood T cell repertoires in COVID-19. V was pared by 2 bases and J by 1 base, with 8 bases between. The CDR3 contains 14 residues. Germline V gene lookup returns CDR1 SGHVS and CDR2 FQNEAQ. Participants spanned ages about 18 to 100 years and resided in about two dozen US areas. Among Cohort 3 donors, those recovered had two negative PCRs, clearance, or symptom resolution. In the source study's methods: Counts of nucleated cells, estimated from reference gene primer amplification, were obtained. The assay was immunoSEQ multiplex PCR, and TCRdb's table has in-frame clones only and misses some. From that table come the V and J calls and clone size; the DNA was used to work out D and trimming. Seen here are roughly 150,000 clones, around 84% observed once, and the top ten hold about 8%.

The clonotype originates from a woman aged 45 to 65 who had recovered from COVID-19. What was sequenced was PBMCs or T cells enriched from blood (not recorded which). The genes are TRBV7-8 and TRBJ1-2; no firm D call. The CDR3 region has the DNA TGTGCCAGCAGCTTAAACAGCCTTAACTATGGCTACACCTTC. It translates to CASSLNSLNYGYTF.